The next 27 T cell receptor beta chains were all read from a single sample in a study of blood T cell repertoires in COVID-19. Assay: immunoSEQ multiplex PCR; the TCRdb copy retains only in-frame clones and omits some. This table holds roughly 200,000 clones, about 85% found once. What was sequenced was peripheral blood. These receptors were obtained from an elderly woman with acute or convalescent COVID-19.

DNA for the CDR3: TGTGCCAGCATTCTACAGGGCGCCCCAGATACGCAGTATTTT. It is translated as CASILQGAPDTQYF. The V and J genes are TRBV2 and TRBJ2-3; D perhaps matches TRBD1 (6 bases). The CDR3 is 14 residues long. CDR1 and CDR2 (germline): SNHLY, FYNNEI. Trimming removed 7 bases at V and 4 bases at J, with 15 bases between.

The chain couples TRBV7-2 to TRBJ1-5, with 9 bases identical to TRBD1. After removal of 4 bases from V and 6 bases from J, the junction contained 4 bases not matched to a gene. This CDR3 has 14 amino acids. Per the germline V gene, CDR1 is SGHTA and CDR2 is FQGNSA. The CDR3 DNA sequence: TGTGCCAGCAGCTCGGACAGGGGTAGTCAGCCCCAGCATTTT. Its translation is CASSSDRGSQPQHF.

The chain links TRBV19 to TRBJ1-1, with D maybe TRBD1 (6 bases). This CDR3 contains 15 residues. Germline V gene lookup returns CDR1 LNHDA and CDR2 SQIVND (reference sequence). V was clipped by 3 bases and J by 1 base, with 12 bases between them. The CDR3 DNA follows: TGTGCCAGTAGTATGGGGGACACTAAGAACACTGAAGCTTTCTTT. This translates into CASSMGDTKNTEAFF.

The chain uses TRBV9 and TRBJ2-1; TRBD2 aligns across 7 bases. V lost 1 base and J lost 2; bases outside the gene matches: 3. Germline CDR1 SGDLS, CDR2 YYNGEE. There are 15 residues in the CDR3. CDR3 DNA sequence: TGTGCCAGCAGCGTATGGGGGACTACCTACAATGAGCAGTTCTTC. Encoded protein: CASSVWGTTYNEQFF.

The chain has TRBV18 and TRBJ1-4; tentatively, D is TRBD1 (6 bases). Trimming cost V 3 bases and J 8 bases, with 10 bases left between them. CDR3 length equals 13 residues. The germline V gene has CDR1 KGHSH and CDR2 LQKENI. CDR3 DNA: TGTGCCAGCTCACCCTTCCAGGGGGAAAAACTGTTTTTT. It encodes CASSPFQGEKLFF.

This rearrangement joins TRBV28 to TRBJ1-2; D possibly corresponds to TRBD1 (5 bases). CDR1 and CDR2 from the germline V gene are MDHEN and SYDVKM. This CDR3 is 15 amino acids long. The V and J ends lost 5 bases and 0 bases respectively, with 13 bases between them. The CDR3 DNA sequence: TGTGCCAGCAGTCCAGCCCCAGGGTCTAACTATGGCTACACCTTC. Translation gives CASSPAPGSNYGYTF.

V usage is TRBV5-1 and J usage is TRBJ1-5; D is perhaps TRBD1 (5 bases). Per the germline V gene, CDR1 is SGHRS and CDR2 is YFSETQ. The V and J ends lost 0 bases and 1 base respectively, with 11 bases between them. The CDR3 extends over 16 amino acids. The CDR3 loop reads CASSLGQGGSNQPQHF. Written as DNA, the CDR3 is TGCGCCAGCAGCTTGGGGCAGGGAGGAAGCAATCAGCCCCAGCATTTT.

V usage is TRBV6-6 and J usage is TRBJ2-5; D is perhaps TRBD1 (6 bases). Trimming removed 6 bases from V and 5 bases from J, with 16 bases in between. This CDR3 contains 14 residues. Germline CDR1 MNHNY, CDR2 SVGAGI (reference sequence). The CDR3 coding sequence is TGTGCCAGCAGGGAAGACAGGCCCAGGGAGACCCAGTACTTC. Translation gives CASREDRPRETQYF.

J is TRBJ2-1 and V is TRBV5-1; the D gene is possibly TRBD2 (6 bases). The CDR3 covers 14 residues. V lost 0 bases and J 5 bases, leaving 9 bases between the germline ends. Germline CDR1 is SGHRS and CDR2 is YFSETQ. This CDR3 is CASSLVGLNNEQFF. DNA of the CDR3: TGCGCCAGCAGCTTGGTGGGACTTAACAATGAGCAGTTCTTC. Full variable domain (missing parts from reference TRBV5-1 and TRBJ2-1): KAGVTQTPRYLIKTRGQQVTLSCSPISGHRSVSWYQQTPGQGLQFLFEYFSETQRNKGNFPGRFSGRQFSNSRSEMNVSTLELGDSALYLCASSLVGLNNEQFFGPGTRLTVL.

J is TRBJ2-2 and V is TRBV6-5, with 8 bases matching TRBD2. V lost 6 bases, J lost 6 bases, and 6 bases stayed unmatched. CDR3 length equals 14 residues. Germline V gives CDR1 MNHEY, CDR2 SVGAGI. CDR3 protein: CASSPGLVSGELFF. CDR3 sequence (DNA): TGTGCCAGCAGCCCGGGACTAGTCTCCGGGGAGCTGTTTTTT.

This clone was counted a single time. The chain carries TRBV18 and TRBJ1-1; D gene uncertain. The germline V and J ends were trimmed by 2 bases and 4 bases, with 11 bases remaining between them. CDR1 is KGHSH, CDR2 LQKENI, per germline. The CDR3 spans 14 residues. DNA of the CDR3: TGTGCCAGCTCACCAGGTCAGGAACCCACTGAAGCTTTCTTT. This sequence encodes CASSPGQEPTEAFF. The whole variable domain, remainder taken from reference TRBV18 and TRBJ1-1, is NAGVMQNPRHLVRRRGQEARLRCSPMKGHSHVYWYRQLPEEGLKFMVYLQKENIIDESGMPKERFSAEFPKEGPSILRIQQVVRGDSAAYFCASSPGQEPTEAFFGQGTRLTVV.

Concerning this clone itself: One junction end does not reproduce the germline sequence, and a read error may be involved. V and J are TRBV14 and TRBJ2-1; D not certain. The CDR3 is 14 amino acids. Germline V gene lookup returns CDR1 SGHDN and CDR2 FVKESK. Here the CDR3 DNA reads TGTGCCAGCAGCCAAATTATTAGCTACCATGAGCAGTTCTTC. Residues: CASSQIISYHEQFF.

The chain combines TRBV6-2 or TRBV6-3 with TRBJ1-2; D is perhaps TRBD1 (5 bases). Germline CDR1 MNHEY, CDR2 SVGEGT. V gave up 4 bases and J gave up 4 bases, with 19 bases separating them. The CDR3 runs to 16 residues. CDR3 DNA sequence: TGTGCCAGCAGTTCCCCAGAGGGTGGGGGGGGCTATGGCTACACCTTC. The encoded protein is CASSSPEGGGGYGYTF.

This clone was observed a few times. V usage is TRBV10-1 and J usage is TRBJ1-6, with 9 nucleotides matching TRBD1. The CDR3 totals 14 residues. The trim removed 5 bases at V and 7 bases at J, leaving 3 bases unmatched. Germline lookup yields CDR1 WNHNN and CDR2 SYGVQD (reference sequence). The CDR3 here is CASSSGQGNSPLHF. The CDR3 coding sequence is TGCGCCAGCAGTTCGGGACAGGGAAATTCACCCCTCCACTTT.

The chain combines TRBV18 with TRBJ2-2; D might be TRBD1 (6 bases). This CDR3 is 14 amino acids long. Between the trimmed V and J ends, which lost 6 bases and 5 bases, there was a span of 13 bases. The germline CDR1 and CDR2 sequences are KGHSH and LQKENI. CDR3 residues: CASSFGTLTGELFF. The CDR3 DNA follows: TGTGCCAGCTCTTTTGGGACACTTACCGGGGAGCTGTTTTTT.

CDR3 sequence reads: CASSTGLATYEQYF. CDR3 sequence (DNA): TGTGCCAGCAGCACAGGACTAGCAACCTACGAGCAGTACTTC. The chain has TRBV5-6 and TRBJ2-7, with 8 positions matching TRBD2. This CDR3 has 14 amino acids. V gave up 4 bases and J gave up 2 bases; unmatched junction bases: 5. Per the germline V gene, CDR1 is SGHDT and CDR2 is YYEEEE.

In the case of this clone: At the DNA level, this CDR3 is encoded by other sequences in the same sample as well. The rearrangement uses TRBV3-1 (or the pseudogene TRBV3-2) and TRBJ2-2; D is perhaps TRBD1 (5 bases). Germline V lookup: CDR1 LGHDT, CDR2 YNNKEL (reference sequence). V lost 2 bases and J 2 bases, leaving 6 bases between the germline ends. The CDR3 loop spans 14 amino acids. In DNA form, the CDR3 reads TGTGCCAGCAGCCAAAGGGGAAACACCGGGGAGCTGTTTTTT. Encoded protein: CASSQRGNTGELFF.

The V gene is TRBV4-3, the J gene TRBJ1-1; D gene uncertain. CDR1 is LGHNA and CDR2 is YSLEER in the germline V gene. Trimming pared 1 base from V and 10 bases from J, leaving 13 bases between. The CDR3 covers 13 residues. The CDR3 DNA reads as TGCGCCAGCAGCCAAGCGGTGGTGCGATCAGCTTTCTTT. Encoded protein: CASSQAVVRSAFF.

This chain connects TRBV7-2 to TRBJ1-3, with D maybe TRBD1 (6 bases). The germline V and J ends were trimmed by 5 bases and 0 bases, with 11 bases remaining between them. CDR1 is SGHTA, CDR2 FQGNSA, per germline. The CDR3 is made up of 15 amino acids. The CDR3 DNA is TGTGCCAGCAGCAGGGGGTACGGCTCTGGAAACACCATATATTTT. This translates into CASSRGYGSGNTIYF.

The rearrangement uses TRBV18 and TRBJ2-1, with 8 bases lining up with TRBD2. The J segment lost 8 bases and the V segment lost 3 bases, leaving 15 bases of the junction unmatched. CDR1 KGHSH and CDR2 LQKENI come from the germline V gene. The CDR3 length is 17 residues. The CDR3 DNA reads TGTGCCAGCTCACCCCTCTTAGGAGCGGGAGACGGCTATGAGCAGTTCTTC. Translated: CASSPLLGAGDGYEQFF.

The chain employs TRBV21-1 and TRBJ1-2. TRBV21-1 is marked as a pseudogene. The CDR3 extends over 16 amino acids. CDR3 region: CASSKGWPGVDYGYTF. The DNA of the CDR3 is TGTGCCAGCAGCAAAGGATGGCCGGGGGTGGATTATGGCTACACCTTC.

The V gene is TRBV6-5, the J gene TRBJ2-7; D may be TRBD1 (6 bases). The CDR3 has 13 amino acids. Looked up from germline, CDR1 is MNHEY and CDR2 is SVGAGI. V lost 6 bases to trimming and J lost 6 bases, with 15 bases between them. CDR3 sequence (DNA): TGTGCCAGCAGAGTACAGGGAATAGGCGAGCAGTACTTC. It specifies CASRVQGIGEQYF.

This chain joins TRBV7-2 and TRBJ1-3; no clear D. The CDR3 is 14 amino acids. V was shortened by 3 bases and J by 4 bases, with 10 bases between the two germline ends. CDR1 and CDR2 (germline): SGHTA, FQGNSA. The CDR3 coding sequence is TGTGCCAGCAGCTTTCAGGCCAACGGAAACACCATATATTTT. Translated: CASSFQANGNTIYF. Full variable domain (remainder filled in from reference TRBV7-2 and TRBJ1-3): GAGVSQSPSNKVTEKGKDVELRCDPISGHTALYWYRQSLGQGLEFLIYFQGNSAPDKSGLPSDRFSAERTGGSVSTLTIQRTQQEDSAVYLCASSFQANGNTIYFGEGSWLTVV.

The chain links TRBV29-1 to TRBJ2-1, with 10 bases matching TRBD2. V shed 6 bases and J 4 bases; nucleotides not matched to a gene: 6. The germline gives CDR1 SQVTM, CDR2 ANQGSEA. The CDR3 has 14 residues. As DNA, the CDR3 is TGCAGCGTGGAGGGGACTAGCGCGTACAATGAGCAGTTCTTC. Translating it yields CSVEGTSAYNEQFF.

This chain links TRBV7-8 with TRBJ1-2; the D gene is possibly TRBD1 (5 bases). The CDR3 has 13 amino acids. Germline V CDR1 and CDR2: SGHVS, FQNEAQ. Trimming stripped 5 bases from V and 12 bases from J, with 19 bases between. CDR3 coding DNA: TGTGCCAGCAGCCCCCGGACGGACGTAGGGGACACCTTC. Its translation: CASSPRTDVGDTF.

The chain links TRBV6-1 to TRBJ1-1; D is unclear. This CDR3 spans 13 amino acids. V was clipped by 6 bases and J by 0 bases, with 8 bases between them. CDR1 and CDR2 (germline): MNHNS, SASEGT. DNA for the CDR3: TGTGCCAGCAGGGCCGGGGTGAACACTGAAGCTTTCTTT. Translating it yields CASRAGVNTEAFF.

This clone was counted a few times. This chain's CDR3 is CASRRGWMNTEAFF. As DNA, the CDR3 is TGTGCCAGCAGAAGGGGGTGGATGAACACTGAAGCTTTCTTT. The chain joins TRBV6-5 to TRBJ1-1, with D perhaps TRBD1 (6 bases). This CDR3 has 14 residues. The V and J ends lost 6 bases and 0 bases respectively, with 11 bases between them. CDR1 is MNHEY, CDR2 SVGAGI, per germline.